This T cell receptor beta chain was sequenced during a study of T cell repertoires in cytomegalovirus infection. Study summary: It was the public TCR beta signatures that indicated both CMV infection and matching HLA type.

CDR3 size: 13 residues. V was shortened by 3 bases and J by 6 bases, with 9 bases between the two germline ends. As for this clonotype: The antigen remains unidentified.

TCRdb redid the calling of the reads with MiXCR, one entry per CDR3 protein. This sample yields some 390,000 distinct CDR3 sequences, of which around 18% are seen a single time; 7.5% to 9% belongs to the top ten. General study results and limits: Based on cumulative public TCR beta family frequency, carriers of CMV plus the relevant HLA were identified.

Sequences were obtained from PBMCs. The chain uses TRBV12-3 or TRBV12-4 and TRBJ1-5; D unclear. The receptor comes from a human donor in good health (CMV status not recorded). Some clones in this sample may be carry-over from other donors' samples. This CDR3 is CASSLMEGQPQHF. The DNA for the CDR3 is TGTGCCAGCAGTTTGATGGAAGGTCAGCCCCAGCATTTT.